This is a list of T cell receptor beta chains from one sample in a study of regulatory T cells in long-lasting Graves disease. A single record per CDR3 protein comes from TCRdb applying MiXCR to the multiplex PCR reads. The sample records fewer than 550,000 distinct CDR3 sequences, roughly a sixth being singletons. The same sample was also used in a study of T cells in Graves' hyperthyroidism and ophthalmopathy.

Sequencing was performed on peripheral blood mononuclear cells (PBMCs), taken at new diagnosis, from a patient treated with antithyroid drugs. The receptors originated from a woman aged 35-60 years with Graves disease. CDR3s include the opening cysteine and the closing phenylalanine or tryptophan. Each record gives: V gene, J gene, CDR3 protein.

>TRBV19|TRBJ1-2
CASSIGSGDYGYTF
>TRBV19|TRBJ1-6
CASSISGIAYNSPLHF
>TRBV18|TRBJ2-7
CASSPGVGRDRRYEQYF
>TRBV7-9|TRBJ2-3
CASSPPGVWTDTQYF
>TRBV5-1|TRBJ2-2
CASSGGNTGELFF
>TRBV3-1|TRBJ1-1
CASSRQVGTVHMNTEAFF
>TRBV3-1|TRBJ1-1
CASSQEEKGRWDTEAFF
>TRBV19|TRBJ2-5
CASSIGQLQTQYF
>TRBV11-1|TRBJ1-2
CASSSEDFSGYTF
>TRBV6-1|TRBJ1-1
CASRIEANTEAFF
>TRBV12-3/TRBV12-4|TRBJ1-6
CASSKTGHSPLHF
>TRBV28|TRBJ1-5
CASSPFPGAVKPQHF
>TRBV11-2|TRBJ2-5
CASSLVGGHQTQYF
>TRBV18|TRBJ2-5
CASSPGRGTKTQYF
>TRBV20-1|TRBJ2-7
CSAYGTSGGGGYEQYF